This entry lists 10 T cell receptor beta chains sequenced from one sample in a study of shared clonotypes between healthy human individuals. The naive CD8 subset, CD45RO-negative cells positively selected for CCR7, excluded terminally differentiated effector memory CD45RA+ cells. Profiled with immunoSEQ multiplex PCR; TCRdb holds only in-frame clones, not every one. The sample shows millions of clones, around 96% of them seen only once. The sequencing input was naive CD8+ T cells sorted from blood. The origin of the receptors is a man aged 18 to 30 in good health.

This CDR3 reads CASSFQIRYEQYF. CDR3 DNA sequence: TGTGCCAGCAGTTTCCAGATCCGGTACGAGCAGTACTTC. J is TRBJ2-7 and V is TRBV27, with D uncertain. V lost 3 bases and J lost 4, with 10 bases in between. The CDR3 sequence is 13 residues long. Germline CDR1 is MNHEY and CDR2 is SMNVEV (reference sequence).

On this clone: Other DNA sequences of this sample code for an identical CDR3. In DNA, the CDR3 is TGTGCCAGCAGTTTGTCCGCGTCCTACAATGAGCAGTTCTTC. Translated, it gives CASSLSASYNEQFF. The chain carries TRBV28 and TRBJ2-1; D is undetermined. CDR1 is MDHEN and CDR2 is SYDVKM in the germline V gene. The V end was cut by 3 bases, the J end by 1 base, with 7 bases between. This CDR3 region has 14 residues.

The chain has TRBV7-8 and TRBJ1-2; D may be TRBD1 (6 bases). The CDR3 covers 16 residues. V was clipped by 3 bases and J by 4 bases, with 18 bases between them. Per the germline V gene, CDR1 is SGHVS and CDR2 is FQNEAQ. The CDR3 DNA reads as TGTGCCAGCAGCTTGGACTCCGGGGGCGCGGGCTATGGCTACACCTTC. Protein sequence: CASSLDSGGAGYGYTF.

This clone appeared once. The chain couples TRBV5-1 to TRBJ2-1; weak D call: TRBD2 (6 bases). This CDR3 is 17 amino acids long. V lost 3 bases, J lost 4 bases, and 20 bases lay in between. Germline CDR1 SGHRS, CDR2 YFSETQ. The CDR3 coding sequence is TGCGCCAGCAGCTCTCCCTATAGCGGCGGGGTATACAATGAGCAGTTCTTC. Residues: CASSSPYSGGVYNEQFF.

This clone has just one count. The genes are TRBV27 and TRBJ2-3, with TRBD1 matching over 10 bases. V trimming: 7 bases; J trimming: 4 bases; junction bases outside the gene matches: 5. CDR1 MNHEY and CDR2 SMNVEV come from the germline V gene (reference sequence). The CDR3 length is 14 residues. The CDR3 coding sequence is TGTGCCAGCACCTCGACAGGGGGCGCAGATACGCAGTATTTT. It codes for CASTSTGGADTQYF.

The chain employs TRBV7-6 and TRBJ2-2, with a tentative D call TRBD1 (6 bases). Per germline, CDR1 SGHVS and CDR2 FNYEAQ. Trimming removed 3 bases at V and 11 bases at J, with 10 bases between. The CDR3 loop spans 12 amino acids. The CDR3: CASSFGTPELFF. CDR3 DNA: TGTGCCAGCAGCTTCGGGACACCTGAGCTGTTTTTT.

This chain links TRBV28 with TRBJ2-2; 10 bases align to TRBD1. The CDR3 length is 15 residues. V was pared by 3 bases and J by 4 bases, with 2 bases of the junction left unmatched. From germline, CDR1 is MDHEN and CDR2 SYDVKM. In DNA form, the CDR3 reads TGTGCCAGCAGTTTCTGGACAGGGGGCACCGGGGAGCTGTTTTTT. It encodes CASSFWTGGTGELFF. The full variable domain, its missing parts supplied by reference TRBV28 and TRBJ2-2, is DVKVTQSSRYLVKRTGEKVFLECVQDMDHENMFWYRQDPGLGLRLIYFSYDVKMKEKGDIPEGYSVSREKKERFSLILESASTNQTSMYLCASSFWTGGTGELFFGEGSRLTVL.

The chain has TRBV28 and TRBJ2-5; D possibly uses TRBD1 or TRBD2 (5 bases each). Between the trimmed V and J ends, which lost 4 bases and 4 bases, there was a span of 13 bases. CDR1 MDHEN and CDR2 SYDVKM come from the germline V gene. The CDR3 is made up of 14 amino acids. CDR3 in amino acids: CASSSPIGGETQYF. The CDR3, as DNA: TGTGCCAGCAGTTCCCCCATTGGGGGAGAGACCCAGTACTTC.

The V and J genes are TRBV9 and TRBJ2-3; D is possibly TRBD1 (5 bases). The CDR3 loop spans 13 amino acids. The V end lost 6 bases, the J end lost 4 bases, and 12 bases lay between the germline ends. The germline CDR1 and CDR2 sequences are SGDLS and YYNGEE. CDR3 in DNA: TGTGCCAGCAAGGGCAGGGCGGCAGATACGCAGTATTTT. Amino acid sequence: CASKGRAADTQYF.

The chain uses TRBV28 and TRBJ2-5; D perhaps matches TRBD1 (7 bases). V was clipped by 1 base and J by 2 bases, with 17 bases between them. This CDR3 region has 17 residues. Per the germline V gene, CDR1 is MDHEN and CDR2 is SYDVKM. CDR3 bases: TGTGCCAGCAGTTTATCTATTGGCGGGACAGAACAAGAGACCCAGTACTTC. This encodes CASSLSIGGTEQETQYF.